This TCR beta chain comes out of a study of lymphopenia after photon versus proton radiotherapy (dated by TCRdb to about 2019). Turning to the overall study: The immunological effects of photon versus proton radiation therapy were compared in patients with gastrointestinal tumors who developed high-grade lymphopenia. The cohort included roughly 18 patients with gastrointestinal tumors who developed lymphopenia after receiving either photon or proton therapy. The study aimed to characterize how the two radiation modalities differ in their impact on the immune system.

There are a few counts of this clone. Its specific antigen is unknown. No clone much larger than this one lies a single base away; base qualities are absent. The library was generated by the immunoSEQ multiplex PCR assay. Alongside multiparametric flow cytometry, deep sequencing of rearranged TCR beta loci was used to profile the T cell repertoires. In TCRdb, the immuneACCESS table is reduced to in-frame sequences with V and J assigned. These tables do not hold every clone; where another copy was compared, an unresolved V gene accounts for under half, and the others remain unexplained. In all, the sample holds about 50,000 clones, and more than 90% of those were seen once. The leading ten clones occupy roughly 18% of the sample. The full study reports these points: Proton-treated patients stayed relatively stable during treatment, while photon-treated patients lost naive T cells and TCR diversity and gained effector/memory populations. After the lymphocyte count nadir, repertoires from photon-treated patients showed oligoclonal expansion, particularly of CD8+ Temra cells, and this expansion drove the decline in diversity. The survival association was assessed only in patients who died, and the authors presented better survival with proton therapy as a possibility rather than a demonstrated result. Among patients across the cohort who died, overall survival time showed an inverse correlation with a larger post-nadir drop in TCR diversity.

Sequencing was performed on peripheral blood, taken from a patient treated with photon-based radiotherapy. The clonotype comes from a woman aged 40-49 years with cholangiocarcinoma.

For the CDR3, the sequence is CATSRDPQNTGELFF. Read as DNA, the sequence is TGTGCCACCAGCAGAGACCCTCAAAACACCGGGGAGCTGTTTTTT. The V gene is TRBV15 and the J gene is TRBJ2-2, with no reliable assignment of the D segment. The CDR3 contains 15 residues, cysteine and phenylalanine counted. Left in the record is the CDR3 DNA by itself, 45 bases read in frame from the first base. The germline V gene (reference sequence) yields LNHNV for CDR1 and YYDKDF for CDR2. V is shortened by 0 bases, J by 2 bases, and the region joining them spans 7 bases.